The 9 T cell receptor beta chains below were found in one sample sequenced in a study of T cell changes during pregnancy in multiple sclerosis. Only in-frame clones appear in the TCRdb table, and some are missing; sequencing was by immunoSEQ multiplex PCR. Among around 10,000 clones listed, around nine tenths were seen once. Sequencing used CD8+ T cells from peripheral blood mononuclear cells, obtained in the first trimester of pregnancy. These receptors originate from a female donor in good health, enrolled as a control in a pregnancy study.

The chain links TRBV7-3 to TRBJ2-5; 9 nucleotides match TRBD1. The ends lost 1 base at V and 5 bases at J; junction bases unmatched: 8. Germline CDR1 and CDR2: SGHTA and FQGTGA. The CDR3 is 16 amino acids. CDR3 coding DNA: TGTGCCAGCAGCTTAAGGGGGGACAGGGACCTGGAGACCCAGTACTTC. Its translation is CASSLRGDRDLETQYF.

The chain recombines TRBV11-3 with TRBJ2-1; 8 positions match TRBD1. This CDR3 is built from 15 residues. From germline, CDR1 is SGHNT and CDR2 YENEEA. After removal of 3 bases from V and 8 bases from J, the junction contained 9 bases not matched to a gene. DNA of the CDR3: TGTGCCAGCAGCTTCAAAAGGACAGGGTTCGATGAGCAGTTCTTC. It is translated as CASSFKRTGFDEQFF.

The chain employs TRBV7-8 and TRBJ2-3, with D possibly being TRBD2 (6 bases). The V and J ends lost 1 base and 0 bases respectively, with 14 bases between them. The germline V gene encodes CDR1 SGHVS and CDR2 FQNEAQ. The CDR3 contains 17 residues. CDR3 region: CASSLEPRGFSTDTQYF. CDR3 nucleotide sequence: TGTGCCAGCAGCTTAGAACCTCGGGGGTTTAGCACAGATACGCAGTATTTT.

The V call is TRBV18, the J call TRBJ2-2; unclear D gene. The CDR3 consists of 16 residues. Germline values: CDR1 KGHSH, CDR2 LQKENI. V lost 2 bases to trimming and J lost 3 bases, with 13 bases between them. Here the CDR3 reads CASSPKELADTGELFF. The CDR3 DNA follows: TGTGCCAGCTCACCAAAAGAGCTTGCGGACACCGGGGAGCTGTTTTTT.

The chain joins TRBV7-9 to TRBJ1-6, with 10 bases fitting TRBD1. V trimming: 3 bases; J trimming: 3 bases; junction bases outside the gene matches: 5. This CDR3 spans 17 amino acids. Germline CDR1 reads SEHNR; CDR2 reads FQNEAQ (reference sequence). This CDR3 reads CASSFPTGGNYNSPLHF. The CDR3 nucleotides are TGTGCCAGCAGCTTCCCGACAGGGGGCAACTATAATTCACCCCTCCACTTT.

V is TRBV7-9 and J is TRBJ1-1, with TRBD1 as a possible D gene (6 bases). V lost 9 bases to trimming and J lost 8 bases, with 19 bases between them. The CDR3 totals 13 residues. The germline V gene has CDR1 SEHNR and CDR2 FQNEAQ (reference sequence). The CDR3: CASVFTAGTEAFF. The CDR3 region has the DNA TGTGCCAGTGTATTTACAGCCGGGACAGAAGCTTTCTTT.

The chain couples TRBV4-3 to TRBJ2-7, with D perhaps TRBD2 (5 bases). Germline CDR1 reads LGHNA; CDR2 reads YSLEER. CDR3 length: 16 residues. The V and J ends lost 0 bases and 3 bases respectively, with 15 bases between them. CDR3 DNA: TGCGCCAGCAGCCAAGAAAATGGAGGTCTGGGCTACGAGCAGTACTTC. It yields the protein CASSQENGGLGYEQYF.

This chain links TRBV15 with TRBJ2-5, with a weak D call TRBD2 (5 bases). CDR1 and CDR2 (germline): LNHNV, YYDKDF (reference sequence). CDR3 length: 15 amino acids. V lost 0 bases and J lost 0, with 8 bases in between. The CDR3 nucleotides read TGTGCCACCAGCAGAGATCCGGGGTACCAAGAGACCCAGTACTTC. Protein: CATSRDPGYQETQYF.

V is TRBV7-9 and J is TRBJ2-7; maybe TRBD1 (5 bases). The CDR3 contains 12 residues. CDR1 SEHNR and CDR2 FQNEAQ come from the germline V gene (reference sequence). The V end lost 1 base, the J end lost 5 bases, and 6 bases lay between the germline ends. CDR3 loop: CASSLGGHEQYF. CDR3 bases: TGTGCCAGCAGCTTAGGGGGCCACGAGCAGTACTTC.